A selection of T cell receptor beta chains follows, all from one sample in a study of OX40 agonist ivuxolimab in advanced cancers. This table comes from immunoSEQ multiplex PCR, and its TCRdb copy is limited to in-frame clones, with some not included. The sample has roughly 50,000 clones; 75% to 95% are singletons. Sequenced here: CD4+ or CD8+ T cells sorted from blood, sampled in a trial of the OX40 agonist ivuxolimab. Receptors were obtained from an adult with an advanced solid tumor such as melanoma, head and neck, liver or kidney cancer. CDR3s include the opening cysteine and the closing phenylalanine or tryptophan.

v_gene: TRBV6-5; j_gene: TRBJ1-1; len: 14; CDR3aa: CASSYDRVIAEAFF
v_gene: TRBV13; j_gene: TRBJ2-7; len: 13; CDR3aa: CASSLGSSYEQYF
v_gene: TRBV7-3; j_gene: TRBJ2-7; len: 15; CDR3aa: CASSPNHSGLYEQYF
v_gene: TRBV9; j_gene: TRBJ1-2; len: 15; CDR3aa: CASSVVGVGGYGYTF
v_gene: TRBV7-6; j_gene: TRBJ1-1; len: 14; CDR3aa: CASSFWTGNTEAFF
v_gene: TRBV7-3; j_gene: TRBJ2-2; len: 13; CDR3aa: CASSLGYTGELFF
v_gene: TRBV2; j_gene: TRBJ1-2; len: 14; CDR3aa: CASRGTGSVEGYTF
v_gene: TRBV5-6; j_gene: TRBJ2-1; len: 12; CDR3aa: CASSLDYNEQFF
v_gene: TRBV28; j_gene: TRBJ2-7; len: 17; CDR3aa: CASSLRITRQVPYEQYF
v_gene: TRBV6-1; j_gene: TRBJ1-6; len: 15; CDR3aa: CASSAGLGDNSPLHF
v_gene: TRBV5-1; j_gene: TRBJ1-1; len: 15; CDR3aa: CASSLDGDTNTEAFF
v_gene: TRBV12-5; j_gene: TRBJ2-3; len: 13; CDR3aa: CASGVAGGDTQYF
v_gene: TRBV7-9; j_gene: TRBJ1-2; len: 13; CDR3aa: CASSLATAIGYTF
v_gene: TRBV14; j_gene: TRBJ2-1; len: 12; CDR3aa: CASSSNYNEQFF
v_gene: TRBV13; j_gene: TRBJ2-7; len: 16; CDR3aa: CASSTRQGSGTYEQYF
v_gene: TRBV5-6; j_gene: TRBJ2-3; len: 15; CDR3aa: CASRTSGSIPDTQYF
v_gene: TRBV19; j_gene: TRBJ1-5; len: 17; CDR3aa: CASSIFYGPGQDQPQHF
v_gene: TRBV6-5; j_gene: TRBJ2-5; len: 15; CDR3aa: CASSYSGGGQETQYF
v_gene: TRBV7-8; j_gene: TRBJ2-7; len: 13; CDR3aa: CASTPERAYEQYF
v_gene: TRBV9; j_gene: TRBJ2-1; len: 15; CDR3aa: CASSLSGMMETEQFF
v_gene: TRBV7-6; j_gene: TRBJ2-1; len: 17; CDR3aa: CASSLATVPSSYNEQFF
v_gene: TRBV27; j_gene: TRBJ2-1; len: 16; CDR3aa: CASNLNSLVGTGEQFF
v_gene: TRBV28; j_gene: TRBJ1-3; len: 14; CDR3aa: CASLGGNSGNTIYF
v_gene: TRBV4-3; j_gene: TRBJ2-5; len: 14; CDR3aa: CASSQGGNWETQYF
v_gene: TRBV27; j_gene: TRBJ2-7; len: 23; CDR3aa: CASSFLGTGATPGRLDFFYEQYF